The entry that follows covers one T cell receptor (beta chain) sequence. The target antigen is unknown. This record belongs to a study of T cell clonotyping in hematopoietic cell transplantation. Findings of the study overall: Higher Inverse Simpson Index values in graft donor and pretransplant recipient predicted broader posttransplant TCR diversity. After transplant, recipient diversity fell while pathologically expanded clonotypes grew through day 180. At the given depth, recipient repertoires were over 95% de novo clonotypes.

Clones were sequenced by immunoSEQ multiplex PCR, and TCRdb holds only the in-frame ones, with some missing. Of roughly 30,000 clones in the sample, roughly 90% are singletons; the top ten hold about 10%. The V gene's germline CDR1 is MNHEY and CDR2 SMNVEV (reference sequence). CDR3 size: 14 residues. The V end was cut by 2 bases, the J end by 3 bases, with 11 bases between. Recipients were bled about 28 days pretransplant and at posttransplant days 30, 100, 180. The sequence came from a female patient aged 45-65 years who had an allogeneic stem cell transplant from a related donor, so the T cells may come from the graft donor. Some clones in this sample may be carry-over from other donors' samples. This chain connects TRBV27 to TRBJ2-7; D is unresolved. The sequencing here drew on PBMCs, taken 100 days after allogeneic stem cell transplant. The CDR3 bases are TGTGCCAGCAGTTTAAGATCCAGTTTCTACGAGCAGTACTTC. Encoded protein: CASSLRSSFYEQYF.